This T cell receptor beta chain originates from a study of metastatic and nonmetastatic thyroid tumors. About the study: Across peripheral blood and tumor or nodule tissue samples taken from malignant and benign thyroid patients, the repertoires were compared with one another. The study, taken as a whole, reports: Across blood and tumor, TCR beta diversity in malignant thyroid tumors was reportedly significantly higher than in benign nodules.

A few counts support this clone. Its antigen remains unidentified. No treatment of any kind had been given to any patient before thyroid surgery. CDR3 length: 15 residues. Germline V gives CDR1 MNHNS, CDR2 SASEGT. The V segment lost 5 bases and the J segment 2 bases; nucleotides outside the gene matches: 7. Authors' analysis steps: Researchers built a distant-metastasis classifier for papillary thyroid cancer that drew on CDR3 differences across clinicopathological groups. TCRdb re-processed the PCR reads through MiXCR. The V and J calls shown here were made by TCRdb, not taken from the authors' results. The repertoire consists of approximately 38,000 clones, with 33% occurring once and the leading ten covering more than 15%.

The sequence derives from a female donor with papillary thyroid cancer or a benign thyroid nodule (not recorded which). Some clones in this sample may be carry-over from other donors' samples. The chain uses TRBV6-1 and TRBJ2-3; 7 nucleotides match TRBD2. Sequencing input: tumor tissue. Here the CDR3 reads CASSQSGALTDTQYF. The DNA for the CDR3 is TGTGCCAGCAGTCAAAGCGGGGCCCTCACAGATACGCAGTATTTT.